This TCR beta chain was documented in a study of post-analysis software for immune sequencing data. Study in general: Progressive-relapsing, secondary progressive and relapsing-remitting multiple sclerosis were among the disease courses included.

Unique-molecular-identifier-tagged TCR beta cDNA libraries were used. T cells numbering about 1 to 11 million yielded about 500,000 cDNA molecules. TCRdb reanalysed the PCR reads using MiXCR and keeps one entry per CDR3 protein. The data contain fewer than 900,000 distinct CDR3 sequences, around 42% of them singletons. Study results and limitations: The F measure placed samples prepared in the same batch into strongly shared clusters. Controls showed lower frequencies than patients for roughly 5 TRBV segments, and TRBV5-6, TRBV5-1 and TRBV20-1 were among these. Normalized Chao1 diversity in multiple sclerosis patients fell significantly below that of controls.

As concerns this clonotype: Antigen specificity is unknown.

V shed 10 bases and J shed 10 bases, with 20 bases lying between them. Germline CDR1 is MNHNS and CDR2 is SASEGT. The CDR3 covers 13 residues. The receptor was derived from a girl aged 5-17 years with multiple sclerosis. Material for sequencing was blood. The chain combines TRBV6-1 with TRBJ2-1; no reliable D call. The CDR3 region is CATIPNWGGEQFF. In nucleotides, the CDR3 is TGTGCCACCATACCTAACTGGGGTGGGGAGCAGTTCTTC.